This T cell receptor beta chain originates from a study of control samples from healthy donors and cancer patients. This CDR3 contains 12 residues. The germline V and J ends were trimmed by 3 bases and 6 bases, with 5 bases remaining between them. Method: immunoSEQ multiplex PCR; TCRdb's copy keeps in-frame clones and lacks some. The sample contains roughly 50,000 clones, around 94% of which appear only once. The sample consisted of PBMCs. The sequence derives from a man between 25 and 39 years old with colorectal cancer. The chain has TRBV12-3 or TRBV12-4 and TRBJ2-2; D ambiguous. The CDR3 protein is CASSFPAGELFF. The DNA for the CDR3 is TGTGCCAGCAGTTTTCCCGCCGGGGAGCTGTTTTTT.